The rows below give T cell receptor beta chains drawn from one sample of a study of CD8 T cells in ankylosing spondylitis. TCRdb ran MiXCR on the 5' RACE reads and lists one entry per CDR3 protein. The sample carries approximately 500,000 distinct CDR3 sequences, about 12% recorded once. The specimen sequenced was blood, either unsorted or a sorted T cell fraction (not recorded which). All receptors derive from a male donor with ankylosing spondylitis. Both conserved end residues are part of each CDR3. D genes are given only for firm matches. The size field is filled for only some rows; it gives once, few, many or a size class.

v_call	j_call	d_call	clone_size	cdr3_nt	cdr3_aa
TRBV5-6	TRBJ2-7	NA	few	TGTGCCAGCAGCATCGGGCCCACCTACGAGCAGTACTTC	CASSIGPTYEQYF
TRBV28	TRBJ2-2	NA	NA	TGTGCCAGCAGTTGGTGGCAGAACACCGGGGAGCTGTTTTTT	CASSWWQNTGELFF
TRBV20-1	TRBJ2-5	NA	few	TGCAGTGCTAGAGAACGTCTCATACAAGAGACCCAGTACTTC	CSARERLIQETQYF
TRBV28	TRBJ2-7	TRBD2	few	TGTGCCAGCAGCCCCCCGGGCGGGGGAGGCTACGAGCAGTACTTC	CASSPPGGGGYEQYF
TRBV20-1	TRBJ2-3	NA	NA	TGCAGTGCTAGAGATAGGACCAGCGCCACAGATACGCAGTATTTT	CSARDRTSATDTQYF
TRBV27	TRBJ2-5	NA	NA	TGTGCCAGCAGTTTAGCGTCGGCCAGGACCCAGTACTTC	CASSLASARTQYF
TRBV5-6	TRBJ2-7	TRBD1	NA	TGTGCCAGCAGCTTGAAGGGGGCCTTCTACGAGCAGTACTTC	CASSLKGAFYEQYF
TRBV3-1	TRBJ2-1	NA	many	TGTGCCAGCACCCAGGGCGGTTCTGAGCAGTTCTTC	CASTQGGSEQFF
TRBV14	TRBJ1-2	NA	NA	TGTGCCAGCAGCCCCCTGAGGGGTGGGACGAGCGGCTACACCTTC	CASSPLRGGTSGYTF
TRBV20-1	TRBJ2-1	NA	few	TGCAGTGCTAGGGGAGAGGCGCCATACAATGAGCAGTTCTTC	CSARGEAPYNEQFF
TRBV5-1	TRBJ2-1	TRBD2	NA	TGCGCCAGCAGCTTCTCGACTAGCGGGACCGATACTTCCTACAATGAGCAGTTCTTC	CASSFSTSGTDTSYNEQFF
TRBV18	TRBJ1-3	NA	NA	TGTGCCAGCTCACCGCCTCGGTCCGGAAACACCATATATTTT	CASSPPRSGNTIYF
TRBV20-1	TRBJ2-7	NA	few	TGCAGTGCTGAGCCCGCCTACGAGCAGTACTTC	CSAEPAYEQYF
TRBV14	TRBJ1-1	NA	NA	TGTGCCAGCAGCCAACCTCGTCATGGGGCGAGGACTGAAGCTTTCTTT	CASSQPRHGARTEAFF
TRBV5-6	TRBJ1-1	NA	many	TGTGCCAGCTTCTACTGGACGGGGTTGGGCACTGAAGCTTTCTTT	CASFYWTGLGTEAFF
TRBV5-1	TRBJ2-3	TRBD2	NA	TGCGCCAGCAGAGCAGGACTAGCGGGAGTTCAAGATACGCAGTATTTT	CASRAGLAGVQDTQYF
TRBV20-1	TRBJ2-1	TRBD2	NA	TGCAGTGCTCCAGGAGGACTAGTCGGAGAGCAGTTCTTC	CSAPGGLVGEQFF
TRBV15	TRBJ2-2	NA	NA	TGTGCCACCAGCAGAGGTTTTCAGGACACCGGGGAGCTGTTTTTT	CATSRGFQDTGELFF
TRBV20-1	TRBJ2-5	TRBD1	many	TGCAGTGCTAGCCGGACAGGGATGGTAGGAGAGACCCAGTACTTC	CSASRTGMVGETQYF
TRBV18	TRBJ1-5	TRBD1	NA	TGTGCCAGCTCACGCCGGGACAGGGGCAATCAGCCCCAGCATTTT	CASSRRDRGNQPQHF
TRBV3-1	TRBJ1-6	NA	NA	TGTGCCAGCAGCCAAGGGGGGGGCCGCAATTCACCCCTCCACTTT	CASSQGGGRNSPLHF
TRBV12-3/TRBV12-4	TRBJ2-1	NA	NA	TGTGCCAGCCGCCTGTTGGGGGGGCAGTTCTTC	CASRLLGGQFF
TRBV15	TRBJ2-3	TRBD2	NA	TGTGCCACCAGCCGTCGACTAGCGGGAGATACGCAGTATTTT	CATSRRLAGDTQYF
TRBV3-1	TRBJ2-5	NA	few	TGTGCCAGCAGCCCAGCCTCATTCGGGGGTATGGAGACCCAGTACTTC	CASSPASFGGMETQYF
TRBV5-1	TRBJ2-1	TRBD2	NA	TGCGCCAGCAGCTCTTTAGGTGGACTAGCGGGGGCGACTTACAATGAGCAGTTCTTC	CASSSLGGLAGATYNEQFF
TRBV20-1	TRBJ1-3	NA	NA	TGCAGTGCCGCCAATAGGGGGGACACCATATATTTT	CSAANRGDTIYF
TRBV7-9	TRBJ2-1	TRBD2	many	TGTGCCAGCAGCGCCAGCGGGGCGGGGTACAATGAGCAGTTCTTC	CASSASGAGYNEQFF
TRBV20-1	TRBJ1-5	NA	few	TGCAGTGCTCCCCGGGACAGCAATCAGCCCCAGCATTTT	CSAPRDSNQPQHF
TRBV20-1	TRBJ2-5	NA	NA	TGCAGTGCTGCCCGGGCCCCTTCTTCGCGAGAGACCCAGTACTTC	CSAARAPSSRETQYF
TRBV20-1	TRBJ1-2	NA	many	TGCAGTGCTGAACAGGGCCTATCTGGCTACACCTTC	CSAEQGLSGYTF
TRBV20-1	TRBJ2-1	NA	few	TGCAGTGCTAGAGACCAAAGGGGAGGCGTGAGCTCCTACAATGAGCAGTTCTTC	CSARDQRGGVSSYNEQFF
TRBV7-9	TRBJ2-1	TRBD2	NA	TGTGCCAGCAGCCAATCCGGGACTAACAATGAGCAGTTCTTC	CASSQSGTNNEQFF
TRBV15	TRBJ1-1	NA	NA	TGTGCCACCAGCAGAGATGTAGCGGGGTACACTGAAGCTTTCTTT	CATSRDVAGYTEAFF
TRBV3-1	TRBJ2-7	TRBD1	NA	TGTGCCAGCAGCCAGGGGACAGGTCGGTACGAGCAGTACTTC	CASSQGTGRYEQYF
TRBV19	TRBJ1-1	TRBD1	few	TGTGCCAGTACGGGGACAGGGGGCGCAGTCATGAACACTGAAGCTTTCTTT	CASTGTGGAVMNTEAFF
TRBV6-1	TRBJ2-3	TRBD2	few	TGTGCCAGCAGTGAAGCGGGTAGCGGGAGCACAGATACGCAGTATTTT	CASSEAGSGSTDTQYF
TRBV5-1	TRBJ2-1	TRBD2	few	TGCGCCAGCAGCTTCGCGAAAGTTACTAGCGGGAGGAACAATGAGCAGTTCTTC	CASSFAKVTSGRNNEQFF
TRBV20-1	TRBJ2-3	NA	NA	TGCAGTGCTAGCATAATGGACACAGATACGCAGTATTTT	CSASIMDTDTQYF
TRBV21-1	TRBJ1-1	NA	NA	TGTGCCAGCAGCAAAGTTTACCAAAAAGACAAGGGCACTGAAGCTTTCTTT	CASSKVYQKDKGTEAFF
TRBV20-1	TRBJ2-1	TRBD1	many	TGCAGTGCTAGTCCTTTCGACAGGGGGGACAATGAGCAGTTCTTC	CSASPFDRGDNEQFF
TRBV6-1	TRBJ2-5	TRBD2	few	TGTGCCAGCAGGCCACCCCGAGTAGCGGGGTACCAAGAGACCCAGTACTTC	CASRPPRVAGYQETQYF
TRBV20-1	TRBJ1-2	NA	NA	TGCAGTGCTACCGGTCGGAGGACGGTCTATGGCTACACCTTC	CSATGRRTVYGYTF
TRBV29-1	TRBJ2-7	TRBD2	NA	TGCAGCGTTTCGACCCGACTAGCGAACCACGAGCAGTACTTC	CSVSTRLANHEQYF
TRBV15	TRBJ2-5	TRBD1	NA	TGTGCCACCAGCCCCGGGACAGTCCAAGAGACCCAGTACTTC	CATSPGTVQETQYF
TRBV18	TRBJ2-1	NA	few	TGTGCCAGCTCACCAACTCTTACTGGATACAATGAGCAGTTCTTC	CASSPTLTGYNEQFF
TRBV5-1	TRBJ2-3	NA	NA	TGCGCCAGCAGCTTGCTTCCTAGCAGCACAGATACGCAGTATTTT	CASSLLPSSTDTQYF
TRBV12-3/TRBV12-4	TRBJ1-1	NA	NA	TGTGCCTCTGGGGTTCACACTGAAGCTTTCTTT	CASGVHTEAFF